This T cell receptor (beta chain) derives from a study of shared clonotypes between healthy human individuals. The ends were cut back, 5 bases at V and 0 bases at J, with 20 bases in the middle. Germline loops: CDR1 SQVTM, CDR2 ANQGSEA. The CDR3 contains 17 residues. Assay: immunoSEQ multiplex PCR; the TCRdb copy retains only in-frame clones and omits some. Altogether roughly 1 million clones are present, about 80% being singletons, with the ten largest covering approximately 1.3%. V usage is TRBV29-1 and J usage is TRBJ2-1; possible D gene TRBD1, 7 bases. This clonotype was obtained from a young man in good health. The material sequenced was memory CD4+ T cells sorted from blood. Subset given: CD45RA-negative fraction. CDR3 loop: CSVNQGGRRLSYNEQFF. The DNA of the CDR3 is TGCAGCGTTAATCAGGGGGGCCGGCGACTCTCCTACAATGAGCAGTTCTTC.